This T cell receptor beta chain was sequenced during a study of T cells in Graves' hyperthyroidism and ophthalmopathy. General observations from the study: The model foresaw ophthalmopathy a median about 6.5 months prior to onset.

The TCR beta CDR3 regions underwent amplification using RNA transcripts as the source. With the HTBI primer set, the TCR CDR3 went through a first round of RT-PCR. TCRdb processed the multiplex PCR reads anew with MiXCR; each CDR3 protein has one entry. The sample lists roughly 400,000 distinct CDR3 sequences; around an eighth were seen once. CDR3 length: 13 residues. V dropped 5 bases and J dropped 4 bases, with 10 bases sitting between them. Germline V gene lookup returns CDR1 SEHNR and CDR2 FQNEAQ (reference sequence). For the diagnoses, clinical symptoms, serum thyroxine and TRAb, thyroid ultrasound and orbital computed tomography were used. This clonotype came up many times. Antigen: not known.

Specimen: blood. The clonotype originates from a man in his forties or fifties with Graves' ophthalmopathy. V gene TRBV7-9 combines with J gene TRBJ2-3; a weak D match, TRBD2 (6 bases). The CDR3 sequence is CASSPGGADTQYF. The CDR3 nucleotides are TGTGCCAGCAGCCCCGGCGGGGCAGATACGCAGTATTTT.